Sequencing of this TCR beta chain was carried out in a study of cytomegalovirus exposure and HLA in healthy donors. Study-level results: In a later analysis, first-cohort TCR clusters were found to tend to co-occur in the 100 to 150 validation repertoires. The classifier was said to identify cytomegalovirus status with high specificity and sensitivity. The investigators catalogued under 200 TCR beta chains as cytomegalovirus-associated.

Germline lookup yields CDR1 SGHDT and CDR2 YYEEEE. The CDR3 runs 13 residues. With 5 bases clipped from V and 15 bases from J, the junction kept 13 bases outside the gene matches. As for this clone: Its antigen remains unknown.

Data came from immunoSEQ multiplex PCR; TCRdb stores just in-frame clones and leaves some out. The sample includes 150,000 to 200,000 clones, approximately 88% of them seen just once. This TCR was recovered from a man aged 25-45 years in good health and CMV-seropositive. The V call is TRBV5-6, the J call TRBJ1-5, with 8 bases matching TRBD1. The sample taken for sequencing was PBMCs. CDR3 residues: CASSQMKGTGWHF. DNA of the CDR3: TGTGCCAGCAGTCAAATGAAGGGGACAGGTTGGCATTTT.